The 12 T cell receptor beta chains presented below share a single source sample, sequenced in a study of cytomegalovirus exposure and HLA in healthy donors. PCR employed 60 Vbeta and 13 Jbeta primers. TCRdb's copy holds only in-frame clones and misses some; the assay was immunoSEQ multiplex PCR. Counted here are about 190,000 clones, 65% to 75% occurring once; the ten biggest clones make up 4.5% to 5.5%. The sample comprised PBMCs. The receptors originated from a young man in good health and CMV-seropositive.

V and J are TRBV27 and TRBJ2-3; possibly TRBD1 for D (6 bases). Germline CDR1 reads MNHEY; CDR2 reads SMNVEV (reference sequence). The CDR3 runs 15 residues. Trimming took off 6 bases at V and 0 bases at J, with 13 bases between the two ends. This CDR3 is CASRGADPSTDTQYF. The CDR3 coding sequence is TGTGCCAGCAGGGGGGCAGACCCTAGCACAGATACGCAGTATTTT.

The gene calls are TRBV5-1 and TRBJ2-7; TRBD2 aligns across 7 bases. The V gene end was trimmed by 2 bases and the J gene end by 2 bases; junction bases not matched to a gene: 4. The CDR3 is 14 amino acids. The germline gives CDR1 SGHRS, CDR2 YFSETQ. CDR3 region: CASSLGGSPYEQYF. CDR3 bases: TGCGCCAGCAGCTTAGGCGGGAGTCCCTACGAGCAGTACTTC.

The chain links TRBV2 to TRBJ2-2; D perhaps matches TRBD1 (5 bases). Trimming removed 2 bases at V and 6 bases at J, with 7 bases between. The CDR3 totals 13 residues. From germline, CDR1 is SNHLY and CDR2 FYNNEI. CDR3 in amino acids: CASSERGSGELFF. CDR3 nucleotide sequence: TGTGCCAGCAGTGAAAGGGGTTCCGGGGAGCTGTTTTTT.

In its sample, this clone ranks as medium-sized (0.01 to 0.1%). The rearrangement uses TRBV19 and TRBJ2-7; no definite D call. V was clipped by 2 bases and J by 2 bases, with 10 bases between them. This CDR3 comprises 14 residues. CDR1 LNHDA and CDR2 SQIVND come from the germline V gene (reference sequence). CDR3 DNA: TGTGCCAGTAGTATACCGGGTGGCCCCTACGAGCAGTACTTC. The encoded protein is CASSIPGGPYEQYF.

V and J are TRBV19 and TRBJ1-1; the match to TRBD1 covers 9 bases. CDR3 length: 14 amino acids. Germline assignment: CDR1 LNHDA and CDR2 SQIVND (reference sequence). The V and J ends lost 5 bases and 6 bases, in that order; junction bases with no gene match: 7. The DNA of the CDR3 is TGTGCCAGTAGTTACGGGACAGGGTTGTCTGAAGCTTTCTTT. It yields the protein CASSYGTGLSEAFF.

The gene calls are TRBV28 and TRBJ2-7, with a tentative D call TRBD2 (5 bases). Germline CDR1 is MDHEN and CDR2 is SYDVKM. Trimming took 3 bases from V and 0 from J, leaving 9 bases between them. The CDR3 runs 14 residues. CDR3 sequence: CASSLGGYSYEQYF. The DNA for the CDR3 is TGTGCCAGCAGTTTGGGCGGGTACTCCTACGAGCAGTACTTC.

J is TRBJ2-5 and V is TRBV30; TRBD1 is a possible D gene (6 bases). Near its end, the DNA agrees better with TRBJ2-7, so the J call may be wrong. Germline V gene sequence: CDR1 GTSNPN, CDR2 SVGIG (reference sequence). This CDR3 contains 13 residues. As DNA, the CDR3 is TGTGCCTGGAGTGTTGGCAGGGGCCACGAGCAGTACTTC. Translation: CAWSVGRGHEQYF.

CDR3 in DNA: TGTGCCAGCAGCCCACAGACAGGAACTGGAAACACCATATATTTT. Translated: CASSPQTGTGNTIYF. This chain connects TRBV7-9 to TRBJ1-3; weak D call: TRBD1 (6 bases). Trimming shortened V by 5 bases and J by 2 bases, and 13 bases separated the two germline ends. CDR1 SEHNR and CDR2 FQNEAQ come from the germline V gene (reference sequence). The CDR3 is 15 amino acids.

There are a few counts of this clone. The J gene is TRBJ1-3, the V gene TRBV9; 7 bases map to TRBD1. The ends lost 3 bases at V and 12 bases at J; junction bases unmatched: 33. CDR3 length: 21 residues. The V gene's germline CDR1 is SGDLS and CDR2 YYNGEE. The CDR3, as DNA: TGTGCCAGCAGCGCCTCCGCCGGGACAGAGCTTACTATATACTCTGGAAACGGCATATATTTT. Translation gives CASSASAGTELTIYSGNGIYF.

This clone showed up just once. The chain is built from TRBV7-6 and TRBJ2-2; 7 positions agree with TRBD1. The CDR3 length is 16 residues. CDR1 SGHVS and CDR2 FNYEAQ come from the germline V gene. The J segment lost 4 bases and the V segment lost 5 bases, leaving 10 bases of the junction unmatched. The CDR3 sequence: CASSQGEQGFTGELFF. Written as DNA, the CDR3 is TGTGCCAGCAGCCAAGGGGAACAGGGGTTCACCGGGGAGCTGTTTTTT. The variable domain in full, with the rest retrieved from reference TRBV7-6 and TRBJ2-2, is GAGVSQSPRYKVTKRGQDVALRCDPISGHVSLYWYRQALGQGPEFLTYFNYEAQQDKSGLPNDRFSAERPEGSISTLTIQRTEQRDSAMYRCASSQGEQGFTGELFFGEGSRLTVL.

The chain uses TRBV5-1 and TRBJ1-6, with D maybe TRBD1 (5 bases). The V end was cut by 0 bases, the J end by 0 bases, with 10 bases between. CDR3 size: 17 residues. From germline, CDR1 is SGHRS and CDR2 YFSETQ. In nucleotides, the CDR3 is TGCGCCAGCAGCTTGGAGACAGCAAGCTCCTATAATTCACCCCTCCACTTT. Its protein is CASSLETASSYNSPLHF.

CDR3 in DNA: TGCGCCAGCAGCTGGGCGGAGGGACAGAGCACAGATACGCAGTATTTT. Its translation is CASSWAEGQSTDTQYF. The J gene is TRBJ2-3, the V gene TRBV5-1; perhaps TRBD1 as D (7 bases). There are 16 residues in the CDR3. CDR1 is SGHRS, CDR2 YFSETQ, per germline. Trimming took off 3 bases at V and 0 bases at J, with 14 bases between the two ends.